The rows below give T cell receptor beta chains drawn from one sample of a study of cytomegalovirus exposure and HLA in healthy donors. TCRdb's table, derived via immunoSEQ multiplex PCR, lists solely in-frame clones and lacks some. The data show about 150,000 clones, 82% seen once. Sequencing input: PBMCs. Receptors originate from a woman in her 50s in good health and CMV-seropositive. The CDR3 runs from the conserved cysteine through the conserved F or W. The order of the fields is V gene, J gene, D gene, clone size, CDR3 protein, CDR3 DNA. A D gene is named only where the DNA matches it firmly. Clone sizes are given selectively: once, few, many, or a class where the clone is expanded.

TRBV5-4	TRBJ2-2	NA	NA	CASSFDYRDTGELFF	TGTGCCAGCAGCTTTGACTACAGGGACACCGGGGAGCTGTTTTTT
TRBV27	TRBJ2-1	TRBD2	NA	CASSLSSLAEVYNEQFF	TGTGCCAGCAGTTTATCATCCCTAGCGGAAGTCTACAATGAGCAGTTCTTC
TRBV4-1	TRBJ2-2	NA	NA	CASSIAGTITGELFF	TGCGCCAGCAGCATTGCCGGGACAATCACCGGGGAGCTGTTTTTT
TRBV2	TRBJ2-7	TRBD2	NA	CASSLIAGYEQYF	TGTGCCAGCAGCCTTATAGCGGGGTACGAGCAGTACTTC
TRBV7-9	TRBJ2-1	TRBD1	few	CASSPLTGGKYEQFF	TGTGCCAGCAGCCCTCTGACAGGGGGTAAATATGAGCAGTTCTTC
TRBV2	TRBJ2-1	NA	once	CASSGGDEQFF	TGTGCCAGCAGTGGCGGAGATGAGCAGTTCTTC
TRBV5-6	TRBJ2-2	NA	few	CASSLGSGELFF	TGTGCCAGCAGCCTCGGGAGCGGGGAGCTGTTTTTT
TRBV6-5	TRBJ1-5	TRBD1	NA	CASRRQGPQGPQHF	TGTGCCAGCAGACGACAGGGCCCCCAAGGGCCCCAGCATTTT
TRBV5-6	TRBJ2-7	NA	NA	CASSLAGASSYEQYF	TGTGCCAGCAGCTTGGCTGGTGCCAGCTCCTACGAGCAGTACTTC
TRBV7-2	TRBJ1-1	TRBD1	NA	CASSVGTVNTEAFF	TGTGCCAGCAGCGTGGGGACAGTTAACACTGAAGCTTTCTTT
TRBV5-4	TRBJ2-7	NA	NA	CASSSSGRVYEQYF	TGTGCCAGCAGCAGCTCCGGGAGAGTCTACGAGCAGTACTTC
TRBV9	TRBJ2-1	TRBD2	NA	CASSVWGGDNEQFF	TGTGCCAGCAGCGTATGGGGGGGGGACAATGAGCAGTTCTTC
TRBV10-3	TRBJ2-2	TRBD1	NA	CAISPNRGTGELFF	TGTGCCATCAGTCCGAACAGGGGGACCGGGGAGCTGTTTTTT
TRBV9	TRBJ2-4	NA	once	CASSVRGTAKNIQYF	TGTGCCAGCAGCGTACGCGGCACGGCCAAAAACATTCAGTACTTC
TRBV7-2	TRBJ2-2	NA	NA	CASSLGVNTGELFF	TGTGCCAGCAGCTTAGGAGTGAACACCGGGGAGCTGTTTTTT
TRBV5-6	TRBJ2-7	TRBD1	few	CASSEMGTGLTYEQYF	TGTGCCAGCAGCGAGATGGGGACAGGTCTTACCTACGAGCAGTACTTC
TRBV6-4	TRBJ1-2	NA	NA	CASSEGEGYTF	TGTGCCAGCAGTGAAGGGGAAGGCTACACCTTC
TRBV13	TRBJ1-4	NA	NA	CASSFGAGDNEKLFF	TGTGCCAGCAGCTTTGGGGCAGGGGATAATGAAAAACTGTTTTTT
TRBV27	TRBJ2-7	NA	NA	CASSFSSSDSYEQYF	TGTGCCAGCAGTTTCTCGAGTTCCGATTCCTACGAGCAGTACTTC
TRBV2	TRBJ1-2	NA	NA	CASSRVDGGYTF	TGTGCCAGCAGCAGGGTCGATGGCGGCTACACCTTC
TRBV5-1	TRBJ2-2	NA	NA	CASSLVRDTGELFF	TGCGCCAGCAGCTTGGTACGGGACACCGGGGAGCTGTTTTTT
TRBV9	TRBJ2-3	NA	NA	CASRSGTDTQYF	TGTGCCAGCCGTAGCGGCACAGATACGCAGTATTTT
TRBV4-1	TRBJ1-1	TRBD1	NA	CASSSGGKNTEAFF	TGCGCCAGCAGCTCAGGGGGCAAGAACACTGAAGCTTTCTTT
TRBV4-3	TRBJ1-2	NA	NA	CASSQDGGVYYGYTF	TGCGCCAGCAGCCAAGATGGGGGGGTTTACTATGGCTACACCTTC
TRBV20-1	TRBJ1-2	NA	NA	CSAIQYNGYTF	TGCAGTGCTATACAGTATAATGGCTACACCTTC